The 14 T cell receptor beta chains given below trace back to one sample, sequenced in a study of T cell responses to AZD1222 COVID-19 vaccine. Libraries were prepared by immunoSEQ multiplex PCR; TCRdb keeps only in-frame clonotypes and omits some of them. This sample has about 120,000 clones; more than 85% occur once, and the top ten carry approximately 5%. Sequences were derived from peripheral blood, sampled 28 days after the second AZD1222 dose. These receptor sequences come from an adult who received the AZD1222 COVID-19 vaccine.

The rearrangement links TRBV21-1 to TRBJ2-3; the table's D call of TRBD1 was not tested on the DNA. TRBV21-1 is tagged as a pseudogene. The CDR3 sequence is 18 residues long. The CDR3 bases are TGTGCCAGCAGCAAAATGGGCACCAGGACAGCTAGCACAGATACGCAGTATTTT. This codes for CASSKMGTRTASTDTQYF.

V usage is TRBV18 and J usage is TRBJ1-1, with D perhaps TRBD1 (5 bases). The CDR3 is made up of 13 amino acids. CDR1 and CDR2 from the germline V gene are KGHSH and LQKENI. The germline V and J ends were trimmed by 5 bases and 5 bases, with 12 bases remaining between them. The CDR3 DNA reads TGTGCCAGCTCATCGGAGGGACGAACTGAAGCTTTCTTT. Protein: CASSSEGRTEAFF. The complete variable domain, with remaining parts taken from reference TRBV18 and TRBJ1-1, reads NAGVMQNPRHLVRRRGQEARLRCSPMKGHSHVYWYRQLPEEGLKFMVYLQKENIIDESGMPKERFSAEFPKEGPSILRIQQVVRGDSAAYFCASSSEGRTEAFFGQGTRLTVV.

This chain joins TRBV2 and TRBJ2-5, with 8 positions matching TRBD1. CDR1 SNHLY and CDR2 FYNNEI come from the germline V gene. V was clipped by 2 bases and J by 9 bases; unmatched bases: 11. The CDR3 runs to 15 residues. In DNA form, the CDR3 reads TGTGCCAGCAGTGAAACCCAGGGGGCTGACAGGGCCCAGTACTTC. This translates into CASSETQGADRAQYF.

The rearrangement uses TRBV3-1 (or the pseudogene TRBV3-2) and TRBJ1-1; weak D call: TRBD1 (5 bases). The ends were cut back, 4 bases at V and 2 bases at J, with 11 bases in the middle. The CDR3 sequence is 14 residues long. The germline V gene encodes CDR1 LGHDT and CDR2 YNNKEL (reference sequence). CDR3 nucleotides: TGTGCCAGCAGCCCTCAGGGTTTCAACACTGAAGCTTTCTTT. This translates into CASSPQGFNTEAFF.

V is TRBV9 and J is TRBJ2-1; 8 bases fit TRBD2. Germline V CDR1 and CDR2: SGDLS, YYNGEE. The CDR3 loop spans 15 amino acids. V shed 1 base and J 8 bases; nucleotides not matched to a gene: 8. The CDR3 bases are TGTGCCAGCAGCGTACTCGGGGGGGCTAGCGATGAGCAGTTCTTC. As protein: CASSVLGGASDEQFF.

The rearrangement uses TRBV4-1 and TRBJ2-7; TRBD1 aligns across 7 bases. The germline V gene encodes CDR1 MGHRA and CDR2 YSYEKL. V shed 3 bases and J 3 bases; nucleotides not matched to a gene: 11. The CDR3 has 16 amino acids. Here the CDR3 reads CASSQSPKDRYYEQYF. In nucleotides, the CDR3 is TGCGCCAGCAGCCAGAGCCCTAAGGACAGGTACTACGAGCAGTACTTC.

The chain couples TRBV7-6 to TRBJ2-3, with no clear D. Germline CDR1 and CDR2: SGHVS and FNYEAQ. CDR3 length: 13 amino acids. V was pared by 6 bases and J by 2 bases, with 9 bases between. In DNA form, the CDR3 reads TGTGCCAGCAGTCCTAGATTCACAGATACGCAGTATTTT. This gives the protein CASSPRFTDTQYF.

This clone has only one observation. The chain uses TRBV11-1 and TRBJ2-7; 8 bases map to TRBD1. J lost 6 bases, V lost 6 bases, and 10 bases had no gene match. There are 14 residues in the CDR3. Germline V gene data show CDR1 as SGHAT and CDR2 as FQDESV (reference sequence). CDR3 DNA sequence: TGTGCCAGCAGTCCTAGGACAGGGACGGGCGAGCAGTACTTC. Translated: CASSPRTGTGEQYF.

The CDR3 is CASSRARERFGYGYTF. Written as DNA, the CDR3 is TGTGCCAGTAGTCGGGCCAGGGAAAGGTTTGGCTATGGCTACACCTTC. The rearrangement joins TRBV19 to TRBJ1-2; D is perhaps TRBD1 (5 bases). Trimming shortened V by 5 bases and J by 4 bases, and 20 bases separated the two germline ends. This CDR3 comprises 16 residues. Germline CDR1 and CDR2: LNHDA and SQIVND (reference sequence).

DNA for the CDR3: TGTGCCAGCAGCTTCGGGGACCGAGATTACAATGAGCAGTTCTTC. Translating it yields CASSFGDRDYNEQFF. This chain links TRBV5-6 with TRBJ2-1, with D possibly being TRBD1 or TRBD2 (5 bases each). Trimming took 2 bases from V and 4 from J, leaving 13 bases between them. This CDR3 spans 15 amino acids. Germline V gives CDR1 SGHDT, CDR2 YYEEEE.

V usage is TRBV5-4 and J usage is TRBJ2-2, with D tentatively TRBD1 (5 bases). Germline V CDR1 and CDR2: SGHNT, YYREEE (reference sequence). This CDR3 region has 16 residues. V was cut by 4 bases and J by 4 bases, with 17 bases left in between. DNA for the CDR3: TGTGCCAGCAGCCCAAACACAGGTTGGGTCACCGGGGAGCTGTTTTTT. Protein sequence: CASSPNTGWVTGELFF.

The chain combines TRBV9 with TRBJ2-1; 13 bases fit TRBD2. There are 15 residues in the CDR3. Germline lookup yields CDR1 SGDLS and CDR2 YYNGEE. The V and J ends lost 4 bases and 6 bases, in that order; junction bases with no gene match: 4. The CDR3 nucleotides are TGTGCCAGCAGCATGAGACTAGCGGGGGGCAATGAGCAGTTCTTC. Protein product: CASSMRLAGGNEQFF.

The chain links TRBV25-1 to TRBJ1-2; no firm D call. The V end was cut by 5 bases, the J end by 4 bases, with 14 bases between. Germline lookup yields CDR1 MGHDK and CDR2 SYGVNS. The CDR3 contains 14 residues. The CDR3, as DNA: TGTGCCAGCAGTCAAGTATCAGGAGCCTATGGCTACACCTTC. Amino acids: CASSQVSGAYGYTF.

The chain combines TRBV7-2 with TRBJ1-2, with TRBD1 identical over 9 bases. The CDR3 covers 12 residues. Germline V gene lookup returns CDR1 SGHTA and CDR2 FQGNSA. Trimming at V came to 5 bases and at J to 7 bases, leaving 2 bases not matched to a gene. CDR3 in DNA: TGTGCCAGCAGCCTGGACAGGGGTGGCTACACCTTC. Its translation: CASSLDRGGYTF. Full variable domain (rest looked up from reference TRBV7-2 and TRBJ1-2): GAGVSQSPSNKVTEKGKDVELRCDPISGHTALYWYRQSLGQGLEFLIYFQGNSAPDKSGLPSDRFSAERTGGSVSTLTIQRTQQEDSAVYLCASSLDRGGYTFGSGTRLTVV.